These 27 T cell receptor beta chains came from one sample sequenced in a study of glioma-infiltrating T cells after dendritic cell vaccination. Specified time point: after dendritic cell vaccination, including at tumor progression/relapse. Measured with immunoSEQ multiplex PCR; TCRdb has only the in-frame clones, and not every one. This table has 65,000 or so clones, around nine tenths appearing once. The sample consisted of blood, taken after dendritic cell vaccination. The receptors here all came from a human donor with glioblastoma.

This chain uses TRBV6-1 with TRBJ1-2, with TRBD1 identical over 7 bases. Germline V CDR1 and CDR2: MNHNS, SASEGT. V lost 5 bases, J lost 0 bases, and 6 bases stayed unmatched. The CDR3 sequence is 15 residues long. CDR3 nucleotide sequence: TGTGCCAGCAGTCAGCCGGGACAGACTAACTATGGCTACACCTTC. Residues: CASSQPGQTNYGYTF.

This clone was counted a single time. This chain uses TRBV5-4 with TRBJ2-5; 8 nucleotides agree with TRBD2. The CDR3 has 15 residues. Germline assignment: CDR1 SGHNT and CDR2 YYREEE (reference sequence). Germline trimming cut 4 bases from V and 5 bases from J; bases unmatched to any gene: 10. Here the CDR3 DNA reads TGTGCCAGCAGCCGTGTAAGCGGGAGTGAGGAGACCCAGTACTTC. Protein product: CASSRVSGSEETQYF.

The V and J genes are TRBV7-9 and TRBJ2-7, with D tentatively TRBD1 (6 bases). Trimming pared 5 bases from V and 4 bases from J, leaving 12 bases between. Germline-derived CDR1 and CDR2 are SEHNR and FQNEAQ (reference sequence). The length of the CDR3 is 13 residues. Here the CDR3 reads CASSPDSNYEQYF. In DNA, the CDR3 is TGTGCCAGCAGCCCGGACAGCAATTACGAGCAGTACTTC.

The chain combines TRBV20-1 with TRBJ1-1, with D possibly being TRBD1 (6 bases). The germline V gene encodes CDR1 DFQATT and CDR2 SNEGSKA (reference sequence). The CDR3 loop spans 11 amino acids. V shed 7 bases and J shed 5 bases, with 11 bases lying between them. CDR3: CSGAGDTEAFF. CDR3 bases: TGCAGTGGGGCAGGGGATACTGAAGCTTTCTTT.

In its sample, this clone was seen once. V and J are TRBV6-5 and TRBJ2-7; D is possibly TRBD2 (5 bases). With 7 bases removed from V and 2 bases from J, the gap between germline ends came to 15 bases. This CDR3 is built from 14 residues. Germline V gene sequence: CDR1 MNHEY, CDR2 SVGAGI. The CDR3 nucleotides are TGTGCCAGCACGGTTAGGGAGTTTCCCTACGAGCAGTACTTC. Protein: CASTVREFPYEQYF.

The V and J genes are TRBV7-9 and TRBJ1-1; D not certain. V lost 1 base, J lost 2 bases, and 11 bases lay in between. CDR3 length: 15 amino acids. Per germline, CDR1 SEHNR and CDR2 FQNEAQ (reference sequence). The DNA for the CDR3 is TGTGCCAGCAGCTTAGTGCGTGCGCATAACACTGAAGCTTTCTTT. This encodes CASSLVRAHNTEAFF.

CDR3: CASPAGSYEQYF. The CDR3 coding sequence is TGTGCCAGTCCGGCAGGGTCCTACGAGCAGTACTTC. The chain joins TRBV19 to TRBJ2-7; D is perhaps TRBD1 (5 bases). CDR3 length equals 12 residues. V gave up 8 bases and J gave up 1 base, with 9 bases separating them. CDR1 and CDR2 from the germline V gene are LNHDA and SQIVND (reference sequence).

The chain combines TRBV2 with TRBJ2-3, with 10 positions matching TRBD2. CDR3 length: 17 residues. Germline CDR1 is SNHLY and CDR2 is FYNNEI. Trimming removed 4 bases from V and 0 bases from J; junction bases left unmatched: 7. CDR3 region: CASSASGSDLSTDTQYF. The DNA of the CDR3 is TGTGCCAGCAGTGCTAGCGGGAGCGACCTTAGCACAGATACGCAGTATTTT.

The chain is built from TRBV7-6 and TRBJ2-5, with D possibly matching TRBD2 (5 bases). The germline V gene encodes CDR1 SGHVS and CDR2 FNYEAQ. Between the trimmed V and J ends, which lost 1 base and 5 bases, there was a span of 14 bases. This CDR3 has 15 residues. The CDR3 is CASSLVSSGMETQYF. The CDR3 DNA follows: TGTGCCAGCAGCTTAGTCTCTTCGGGAATGGAGACCCAGTACTTC.

The chain joins TRBV27 to TRBJ1-1, with 12 bases identical to TRBD1. The junction had 15 bases not matched to a gene; V was cut back by 6 bases and J by 1 base. Germline V gene data show CDR1 as MNHEY and CDR2 as SMNVEV (reference sequence). The CDR3 runs 19 residues. The CDR3 loop reads CASSLGTGGAIWGNTEAFF. As DNA, the CDR3 is TGTGCCAGCAGCTTAGGGACAGGGGGCGCGATTTGGGGGAACACTGAAGCTTTCTTT.

For this clone: Other nucleotide sequences in the sample specify the same CDR3. The J gene is TRBJ1-6, the V gene TRBV10-3; 9 nucleotides agree with TRBD1. Trimming at V came to 5 bases and at J to 10 bases, leaving 6 bases not matched to a gene. Germline V gives CDR1 ENHRY, CDR2 SYGVKD. There are 14 residues in the CDR3. CDR3 bases: TGTGCCATCAGTCGGACAGGGGAAGGATCACCCCTCCACTTT. Encoded protein: CAISRTGEGSPLHF.

The chain uses TRBV18 and TRBJ2-6; 7 bases align to TRBD1. V was clipped by 1 base and J by 4 bases; unmatched bases: 1. The germline V gene encodes CDR1 KGHSH and CDR2 LQKENI. This CDR3 spans 15 amino acids. CDR3 DNA: TGTGCCAGCTCACCACAACAGGGGGGGGCCAACGTCCTGACTTTC. It yields the protein CASSPQQGGANVLTF.

The chain combines TRBV5-6 with TRBJ1-1; D is uncertain. The CDR3 covers 14 residues. Germline CDR1 reads SGHDT; CDR2 reads YYEEEE. V lost 3 bases and J 2 bases, leaving 11 bases between the germline ends. In nucleotides, the CDR3 is TGTGCCAGCAGCTCAGACTATCGTAACACTGAAGCTTTCTTT. Residues: CASSSDYRNTEAFF.

V gene TRBV6-6 combines with J gene TRBJ1-6, with 10 bases aligning to TRBD1. Looked up from germline, CDR1 is MNHNY and CDR2 is SVGAGI (reference sequence). This CDR3 has 13 amino acids. V lost 6 bases and J lost 10; bases outside the gene matches: 3. The CDR3 DNA sequence: TGTGCCAGCAGCGGGACAGGGGACTCACCCCTCCACTTT. Its translation is CASSGTGDSPLHF.

V usage is TRBV7-3 and J usage is TRBJ2-7, with TRBD2 as a possible D gene (6 bases). CDR1 and CDR2 (germline): SGHTA, FQGTGA. Trimming took off 2 bases at V and 4 bases at J, with 9 bases between the two ends. This CDR3 has 13 amino acids. CDR3 sequence: CASSLAGQYEQYF. The CDR3 nucleotides read TGTGCCAGCAGCTTAGCGGGGCAATACGAGCAGTACTTC.

The chain is built from TRBV7-2 and TRBJ2-3, with 7 nucleotides matching TRBD2. V was pared by 1 base and J by 5 bases, with 3 bases of the junction left unmatched. Looked up from germline, CDR1 is SGHTA and CDR2 is FQGNSA. This CDR3 contains 14 residues. CDR3 region: CASSLGGGLDTQYF. The CDR3 DNA reads TGTGCCAGCAGCTTAGGCGGGGGACTAGATACGCAGTATTTT. Full variable domain (missing parts from reference TRBV7-2 and TRBJ2-3): GAGVSQSPSNKVTEKGKDVELRCDPISGHTALYWYRQSLGQGLEFLIYFQGNSAPDKSGLPSDRFSAERTGGSVSTLTIQRTQQEDSAVYLCASSLGGGLDTQYFGPGTRLTVL.

A word on this clone: Germline is not matched at one junction end, which may reflect a read error. The V gene is TRBV30, the J gene TRBJ2-5, with 7 bases fitting TRBD1. Germline V CDR1 and CDR2: GTSNPN, SVGIG (reference sequence). There are 13 residues in the CDR3. The CDR3 here is CAWSGQAQGTQYF. CDR3 DNA: TGTGCCTGGAGCGGACAGGCCCAAGGGACCCAGTACTTC. The variable domain in full, with the rest retrieved from reference TRBV30 and TRBJ2-5, is SQTIHQWPATLVQPVGSPLSLECTVEGTSNPNLYWYRQAAGRGLQLLFYSVGIGQISSEVPQNLSASRPQDRQFILSSKKLLLSDSGFYLCAWSGQAQGTQYFGPGTRLLVL.

The J gene is TRBJ2-5, the V gene TRBV7-2; 7 nucleotides line up with TRBD2. CDR3 size: 16 residues. Germline-derived CDR1 and CDR2 are SGHTA and FQGNSA. V gave up 4 bases and J gave up 10 bases; unmatched junction bases: 18. Here the CDR3 DNA reads TGTGCCAGCAGCTCAACCCGGCTTAGCGGGCCAGATGGCCAGTACTTC. It is translated as CASSSTRLSGPDGQYF. Combining the CDR3 with reference TRBV7-2 and TRBJ2-5 gives the whole variable domain GAGVSQSPSNKVTEKGKDVELRCDPISGHTALYWYRQSLGQGLEFLIYFQGNSAPDKSGLPSDRFSAERTGGSVSTLTIQRTQQEDSAVYLCASSSTRLSGPDGQYFGPGTRLLVL.

This chain connects TRBV15 to TRBJ1-3; 12 nucleotides agree with TRBD1. Trimming took 5 bases from V and 4 from J; bases not matched to a gene: 3. The CDR3 has 15 amino acids. Germline CDR1 reads LNHNV; CDR2 reads YYDKDF (reference sequence). The CDR3 here is CATSGDRGLGNTIYF. Here the CDR3 DNA reads TGTGCCACCAGCGGGGACAGGGGGCTCGGAAACACCATATATTTT.

The chain uses TRBV18 and TRBJ1-2; D possibly corresponds to TRBD1 (6 bases). Germline V CDR1 and CDR2: KGHSH, LQKENI. The CDR3 sequence is 13 residues long. Between the trimmed V and J ends, which lost 10 bases and 1 base, there was a span of 13 bases. The CDR3 sequence: CATPSDSNYGYTF. Written as DNA, the CDR3 is TGTGCCACCCCTTCGGACAGTAACTATGGCTACACCTTC.

CDR3 sequence reads: CASSSTRDTHEQYF. CDR3 nucleotide sequence: TGTGCCAGCAGCTCTACCCGGGACACCCACGAGCAGTACTTC. The chain has TRBV7-2 and TRBJ2-7, with D possibly matching TRBD1 (6 bases). Germline lookup yields CDR1 SGHTA and CDR2 FQGNSA. The length of the CDR3 is 14 residues. V was trimmed by 4 bases and J by 5 bases, leaving 15 bases between them.

In the case of this clone: One end of the junction varies from germline; a read error may be responsible. V and J are TRBV5-1 and TRBJ2-5; 7 nucleotides line up with TRBD1. The CDR3 totals 14 residues. The germline CDR1 and CDR2 sequences are SGHRS and YFSETQ. The CDR3 coding sequence is TGCGCCAGCAACTTGGAAGGGGGCCGGGAGACCCAGTACTTC. It translates to CASNLEGGRETQYF.

The chain is built from TRBV11-3 and TRBJ1-6; TRBD1 is a possible D gene (5 bases). CDR3 length equals 15 residues. V was clipped by 5 bases and J by 6 bases, with 14 bases between them. The germline CDR1 and CDR2 sequences are SGHNT and YENEEA. DNA of the CDR3: TGTGCCAGCAGCGCAGGAGCGGGGGGTAATTCACCCCTCCACTTT. Protein sequence: CASSAGAGGNSPLHF.

The gene calls are TRBV9 and TRBJ1-4, with D maybe TRBD1 (6 bases). V was clipped by 4 bases and J by 4 bases, with 11 bases between them. Germline-derived CDR1 and CDR2 are SGDLS and YYNGEE. The CDR3 is 14 residues long. CDR3 residues: CASSWGGDNEKLFF. CDR3 DNA sequence: TGTGCCAGCAGCTGGGGGGGCGATAATGAAAAACTGTTTTTT.

The chain joins TRBV18 to TRBJ1-5, with D possibly matching TRBD1 (6 bases). There are 14 residues in the CDR3. V was shortened by 3 bases and J by 2 bases, with 8 bases between the two germline ends. Germline V gene data show CDR1 as KGHSH and CDR2 as LQKENI. CDR3 sequence (DNA): TGTGCCAGCTCACCGGGACAACGCAATCAGCCCCAGCATTTT. Protein product: CASSPGQRNQPQHF.

This sequence joins TRBV2 and TRBJ1-6, with TRBD1 matching 7 bases. The CDR3 has 16 residues. The germline CDR1 and CDR2 sequences are SNHLY and FYNNEI. V was clipped by 5 bases and J by 5 bases; unmatched bases: 9. The CDR3 sequence is CASSNALTGNNSPLHF. CDR3 in DNA: TGTGCCAGCAGTAACGCACTGACAGGGAATAATTCACCCCTCCACTTT.

The chain uses TRBV7-9 and TRBJ1-1; possibly TRBD1 for D (6 bases). Germline CDR1 reads SEHNR; CDR2 reads FQNEAQ (reference sequence). The CDR3 runs 14 residues. The V end lost 0 bases, the J end lost 5 bases, and 10 bases lay between the germline ends. The CDR3 region is CASSLAAGVTEAFF. The CDR3, as DNA: TGTGCCAGCAGCTTAGCGGCAGGGGTTACTGAAGCTTTCTTT.